Described below is a single TCR beta chain sequence and its context. The data are from a study of blood T cell repertoires in COVID-19. Study-wide background: Acute-phase and convalescent COVID-19 samples originated in the United States, Italy and Spain. In each case, the material was cDNA or gDNA derived from T cells, B-cell-depleted T cells, or PBMCs.

In the original workflow: Reference gene primer amplification yielded estimated nucleated cell counts. Some clones are missing from TCRdb's copy, which holds only in-frame ones; the method was immunoSEQ multiplex PCR. Clonal size and the V and J genes are those of that table, whereas D and trimming came from the DNA. Among tens of thousands of clones listed, around 85% were seen once. Germline CDR1 is ENHRY and CDR2 is SYGVKD. This CDR3 has 12 residues. The V segment lost 10 bases and the J segment 1 base; nucleotides outside the gene matches: 3. Sequencing was done on a sample of peripheral blood. The receptor's source is a human donor in a cohort sampled during active COVID-19. V usage is TRBV10-3 and J usage is TRBJ1-2, with TRBD1 identical over 7 bases. The CDR3 loop reads CASNRGNYGYTF. The CDR3 nucleotides are TGTGCCAGTAACAGGGGTAACTATGGCTACACCTTC.